This T cell receptor (beta chain) was sequenced during a study of blood T cells in healthy people across ages (dated by TCRdb to 2013 to 2016). Background on the whole study: In model experiments, template switching captured roughly one uniquely barcoded TCR beta cDNA molecule for every two T cells. Age-related changes in TCR beta repertoire diversity were measured in the study by deep sequencing normalized with unique cDNA molecular identifiers. Donors were grouped into four age groups: young (average approximately 15 years), middle-aged (about 38), aged (around 66) and long-lived (approximately 81). To avoid experimental bias, donors of different ages were randomly spread across the sequencing lanes. Two additional independent replicas of 1 million unique cDNA reads from the same blood draw were analyzed for two donors (one aged 18 to 30 and one aged 80 or older).

The protocol used for the library was 5' RACE. Sequencing was carried out with an Illumina HiSeq 2500. The second PCR ran for roughly 7 to 12 cycles and used a J-beta primer mix along with a sample-barcoded 5' primer. Each TCR beta cDNA molecule received a unique molecular identifier from a template-switch 5' adaptor carrying 12 random nucleotides. Each sample yielded at least 3 million CDR3-containing paired-end reads. All of the RNA was converted into first-strand cDNA using the Mint cDNA synthesis kit, with a TRBC-specific oligonucleotide serving as the primer. All cDNA was treated with uracil-DNA glycosylase and then went through a first 18-cycle PCR with the universal primers M1SS and BC2_uni_R. In the authors' own workflow: Each sample was normalized by randomly selecting 1 million high-quality reads, each carrying a distinct molecular identifier. Instead of being binned into consensus sequences, reads with shared molecular identifiers were discarded. MiTCR, set to a Q25 quality threshold and the strictest error-elimination algorithm, was used for CDR3 identification, clonotype clustering and error correction. A nonparametric unseen species model with Euler transformation was used to estimate lower-bound total TCR beta diversity. TCRdb handled the public reads itself, with Q25 trimming in fastp and clone calling in MiXCR, and kept productive beta chains. All rows with the same CDR3 protein become a single entry with the most common DNA and genes. TCRdb, not the original authors, processed these V and J calls. This sample comprises 850,000 to 1,100,000 distinct CDR3 sequences, less than 45% of them detected only once. Under 15% of the sample belongs to the ten largest clones.

Overall study results and their limits: Estimates of total diversity based on one million sequenced T cells were considered lower bounds and underestimates. Observed TCR beta diversity per million T cells fell roughly linearly with age, and a significant reduction was already apparent by age around 40. The CMV infection status of donors was not known, potentially confounding age-related changes in expanded clonotypes. Observed TCR beta diversity correlated strongly with the percentage of naive T cells measured by flow cytometry. Bulk unsorted PBMC profiling prevented conclusive comparison of naive and antigen-experienced compartments. Compared with the aged group, the long-lived group had more naive CD4+ T cells, fewer expanded clones and increased TCR diversity, a pattern suggesting age selection.

Taken from the germline V gene, the CDR1 and CDR2 loops are SGHRS and YFSETQ. Deletion took 4 bases off V and 2 bases off J, with a span of 12 bases between the germline ends. The cysteine opens and the phenylalanine closes a CDR3 of 14 amino acids. Only the CDR3 part of the read is kept: 42 bases, read in frame from the first base. Regarding this clonotype: Its antigen remains undetermined. The record has no base qualities; no much larger clone is one base away.

Donors were around 37 systemically healthy Caucasian individuals from Russia aged 6 to 90 years. Roughly 10 milliliters of peripheral blood were drawn from each donor into EDTA-treated Vacutainer tubes. Ficoll-Paque density-gradient centrifugation was used to isolate PBMCs, with at least 7 million per sample. Total RNA was extracted from PBMCs with Trizol reagent, with at least 5 micrograms obtained per sample. Naive CD45RAhigh/CD27high T cell percentages were measured by flow cytometry on a PBMC aliquot from every donor. The receptor was isolated from a man between 18 and 29 years old in good health. Source material: blood. This chain is built from TRBV5-1 and TRBJ1-1; matching of 6 bases hints at TRBD1 as the D gene. CDR3 region: CASSDGQFNTEAFF. The bases are TGCGCCAGCAGCGACGGACAGTTTAACACTGAAGCTTTCTTT.